This T cell receptor beta chain was observed in a study of cytomegalovirus exposure and HLA in healthy donors. Study-wide results and caveats: In a later analysis, several top co-occurrence clusters appeared linked to parvovirus B19, influenza, CMV and Epstein-Barr virus.

The CDR3 length is 16 residues. Germline V gene data show CDR1 as MGHDK and CDR2 as SYGVNS. V was clipped by 7 bases and J by 6 bases; unmatched bases: 9. This clone was detected a few times. Its antigen is currently unknown. Use of 60 Vbeta and 13 Jbeta primers characterized the PCR. Method: immunoSEQ multiplex PCR; TCRdb's copy keeps in-frame clones and lacks some. This sample has 70,000 or so clones; about 84% occur once, and the top ten carry about 8%. The sequenced material came from PBMCs. The chain uses TRBV25-1 and TRBJ2-1, with 13 positions matching TRBD2. The source of this sequence is a man between 18 and 29 years old in good health and CMV-seropositive. The CDR3 protein is CASMGLAGILSNEQFF. In DNA, the CDR3 is TGTGCCAGCATGGGACTAGCGGGAATTCTCTCCAATGAGCAGTTCTTC.